The clone carrying this T cell receptor beta chain was counted many times. What it binds is not known. TCRdb re-analysed the reads in MiXCR, keeping a single row per CDR3 protein. The data contain nearly 450,000 distinct CDR3 sequences, under 40% of them singletons. This sample was taken from a study of T cell repertoires in cytomegalovirus infection. Whole-study context: Shared public TCR beta signatures pointed to both CMV infection and a matching HLA type. Whole-study findings and limits: Summed public TCR beta family frequency identified CMV carriers bearing the relevant HLA. The study found HLA-C-restricted CMV-specific TCR beta clonotypes dominating the ex vivo response.

V gave up 3 bases and J gave up 6 bases; unmatched junction bases: 9. CDR1 and CDR2 (germline): SEHNR, FQNEAQ (reference sequence). This CDR3 spans 16 amino acids. The origin of this receptor is a human donor in good health (CMV status not recorded). Some clones in this sample may be carry-over from other donors' samples. The chain is built from TRBV7-9 and TRBJ2-7; TRBD1 aligns across 12 bases. The sample taken for sequencing was PBMCs. DNA for the CDR3: TGTGCCAGCAGCTTCGACGGGACAGGGGGCACGGCCGAGCAGTACTTC. It codes for CASSFDGTGGTAEQYF.